The text below deals with one TCR beta chain. Its cognate antigen is unknown. PCR or immunohistochemistry showed mismatch repair deficiency in every enrolled patient. Three pembrolizumab responders had their TCRs sequenced. The sample originates from a study of PD-1 blockade in mismatch repair-deficient tumors. Study-level information: Enrolled about 2012-2016, patients had progressing, pretreated mismatch repair-deficient cancers of 12 to 13 types. General observations from the study: Tumor-resident clones, often undetectable pretreatment in blood, expanded then contracted after pembrolizumab.

Generated by immunoSEQ multiplex PCR, the TCRdb table keeps only in-frame clones and is missing some. The sample records roughly 38,000 clones, approximately 80% being singletons. This CDR3 contains 15 residues. CDR1 and CDR2 (germline): SGHRS, YFSETQ. J was trimmed by 8 bases and V by 7 bases; bases with no gene match: 11. The sample was PBMCs, taken about 40 weeks after starting pembrolizumab. The gene calls are TRBV5-1 and TRBJ2-1; 11 bases line up with TRBD2. The sequence came from an adult with mismatch repair-deficient cancer. The CDR3: CASVKGTSGGDEQFF. CDR3 DNA sequence: TGCGCCAGCGTTAAAGGGACTAGCGGCGGGGATGAGCAGTTCTTC.